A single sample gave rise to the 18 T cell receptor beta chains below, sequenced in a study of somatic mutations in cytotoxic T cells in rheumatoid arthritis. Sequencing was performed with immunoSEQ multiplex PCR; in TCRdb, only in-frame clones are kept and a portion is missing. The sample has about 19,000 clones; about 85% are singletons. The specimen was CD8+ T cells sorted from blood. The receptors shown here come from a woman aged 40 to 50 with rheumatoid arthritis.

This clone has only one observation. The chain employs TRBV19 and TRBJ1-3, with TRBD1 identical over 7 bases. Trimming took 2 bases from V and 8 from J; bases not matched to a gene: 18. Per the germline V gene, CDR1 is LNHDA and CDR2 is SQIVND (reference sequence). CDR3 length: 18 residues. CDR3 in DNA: TGTGCCAGTAGTATACTAGAGCGACACCACCACAGGGGAGACACCATATATTTT. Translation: CASSILERHHHRGDTIYF.

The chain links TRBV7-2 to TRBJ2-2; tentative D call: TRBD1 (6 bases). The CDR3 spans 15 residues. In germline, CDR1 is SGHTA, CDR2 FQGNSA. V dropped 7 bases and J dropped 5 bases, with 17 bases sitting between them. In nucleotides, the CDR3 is TGTGCCAGCACCCCGGGCAGGGGAGATACCGGGGAGCTGTTTTTT. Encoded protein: CASTPGRGDTGELFF. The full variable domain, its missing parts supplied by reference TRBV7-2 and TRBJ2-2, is GAGVSQSPSNKVTEKGKDVELRCDPISGHTALYWYRQSLGQGLEFLIYFQGNSAPDKSGLPSDRFSAERTGGSVSTLTIQRTQQEDSAVYLCASTPGRGDTGELFFGEGSRLTVL.

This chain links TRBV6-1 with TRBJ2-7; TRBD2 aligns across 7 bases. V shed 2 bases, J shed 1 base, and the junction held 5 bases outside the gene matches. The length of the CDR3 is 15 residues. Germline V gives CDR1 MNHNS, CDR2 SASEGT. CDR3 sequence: CASSETLAASYEQYF. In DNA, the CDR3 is TGTGCCAGCAGTGAAACTCTAGCGGCTTCCTACGAGCAGTACTTC.

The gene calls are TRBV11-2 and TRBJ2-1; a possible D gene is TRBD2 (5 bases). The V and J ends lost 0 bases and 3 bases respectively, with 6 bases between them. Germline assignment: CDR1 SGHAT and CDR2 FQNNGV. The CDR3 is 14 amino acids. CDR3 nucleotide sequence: TGTGCCAGCAGCTTAGAACTAGACTACAATGAGCAGTTCTTC. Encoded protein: CASSLELDYNEQFF. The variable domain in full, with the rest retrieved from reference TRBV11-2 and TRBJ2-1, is EAGVAQSPRYKIIEKRQSVAFWCNPISGHATLYWYQQILGQGPKLLIQFQNNGVVDDSQLPKDRFSAERLKGVDSTLKIQPAKLEDSAVYLCASSLELDYNEQFFGPGTRLTVL.

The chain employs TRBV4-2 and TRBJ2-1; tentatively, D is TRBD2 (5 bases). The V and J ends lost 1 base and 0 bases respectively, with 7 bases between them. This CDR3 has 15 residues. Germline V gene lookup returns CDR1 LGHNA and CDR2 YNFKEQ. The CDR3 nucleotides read TGTGCCAGCAGCCAAGGACTACCCTCCTACAATGAGCAGTTCTTC. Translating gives CASSQGLPSYNEQFF.

CDR3 sequence: CASSLSGGGNTIYF. The CDR3 coding sequence is TGTGCCAGCAGCTTATCGGGTGGAGGAAACACCATATATTTT. The V call is TRBV7-9, the J call TRBJ1-3; D ambiguous. Germline V gene data show CDR1 as SEHNR and CDR2 as FQNEAQ (reference sequence). CDR3 length: 14 residues. V gave up 2 bases and J gave up 4 bases, with 9 bases separating them.

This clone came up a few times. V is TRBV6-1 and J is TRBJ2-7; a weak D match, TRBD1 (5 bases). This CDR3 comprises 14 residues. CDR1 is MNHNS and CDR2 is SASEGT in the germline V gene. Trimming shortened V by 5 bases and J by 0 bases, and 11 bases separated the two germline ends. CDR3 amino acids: CASSLGASSYEQYF. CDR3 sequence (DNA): TGTGCCAGCAGTTTAGGGGCGAGCTCCTACGAGCAGTACTTC.

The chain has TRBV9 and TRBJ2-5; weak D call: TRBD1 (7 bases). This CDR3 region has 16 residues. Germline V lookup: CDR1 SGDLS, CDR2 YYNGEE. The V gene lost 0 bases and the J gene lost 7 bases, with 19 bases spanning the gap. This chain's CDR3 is CASSVEGAGEEGTQYF. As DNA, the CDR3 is TGTGCCAGCAGCGTAGAGGGGGCAGGGGAGGAGGGGACCCAGTACTTC. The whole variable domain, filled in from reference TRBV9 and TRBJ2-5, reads DSGVTQTPKHLITATGQRVTLRCSPRSGDLSVYWYQQSLDQGLQFLIQYYNGEERAKGNILERFSAQQFPDLHSELNLSSLELGDSALYFCASSVEGAGEEGTQYFGPGTRLLVL.

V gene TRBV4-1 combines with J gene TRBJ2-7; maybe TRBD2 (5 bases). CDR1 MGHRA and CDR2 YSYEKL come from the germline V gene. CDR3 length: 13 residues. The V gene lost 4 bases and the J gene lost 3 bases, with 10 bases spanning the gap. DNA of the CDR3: TGCGCCAGCAGCCCAAAGGAGGACTACGAGCAGTACTTC. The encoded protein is CASSPKEDYEQYF.

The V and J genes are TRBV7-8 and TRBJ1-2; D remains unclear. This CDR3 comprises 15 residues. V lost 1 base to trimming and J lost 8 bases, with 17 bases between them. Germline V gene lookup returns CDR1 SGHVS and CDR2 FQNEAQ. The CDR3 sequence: CASSLGRMGQKGYTF. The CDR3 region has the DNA TGTGCCAGCAGCTTAGGTAGAATGGGCCAGAAAGGCTACACCTTC.

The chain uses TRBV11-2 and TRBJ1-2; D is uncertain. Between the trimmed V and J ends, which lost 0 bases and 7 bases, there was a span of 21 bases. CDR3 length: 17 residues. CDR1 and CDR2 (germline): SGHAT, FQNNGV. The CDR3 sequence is CASSLDFQRAGSGGYTF. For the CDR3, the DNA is TGTGCCAGCAGCTTAGATTTCCAACGGGCAGGAAGCGGTGGCTACACCTTC.

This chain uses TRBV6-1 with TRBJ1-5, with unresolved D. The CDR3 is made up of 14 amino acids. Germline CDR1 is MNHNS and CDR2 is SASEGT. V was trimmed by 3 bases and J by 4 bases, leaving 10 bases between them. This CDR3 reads CASSDSPENQPQHF. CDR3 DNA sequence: TGTGCCAGCAGTGACAGTCCCGAAAATCAGCCCCAGCATTTT.

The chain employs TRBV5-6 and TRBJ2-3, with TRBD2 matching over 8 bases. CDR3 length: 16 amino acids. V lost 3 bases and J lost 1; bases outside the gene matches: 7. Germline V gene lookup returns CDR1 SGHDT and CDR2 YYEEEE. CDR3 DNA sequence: TGTGCCAGCAGCTGGGGCGGGGGGCCGGGCACAGATACGCAGTATTTT. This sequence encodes CASSWGGGPGTDTQYF.

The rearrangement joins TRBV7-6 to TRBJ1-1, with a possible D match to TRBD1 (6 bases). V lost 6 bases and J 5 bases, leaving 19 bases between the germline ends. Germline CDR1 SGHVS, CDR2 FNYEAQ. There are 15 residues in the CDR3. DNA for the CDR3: TGTGCCAGCAGTCCTACTACCGGGACAAGAACTGAAGCTTTCTTT. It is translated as CASSPTTGTRTEAFF. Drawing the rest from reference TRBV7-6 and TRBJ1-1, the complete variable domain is GAGVSQSPRYKVTKRGQDVALRCDPISGHVSLYWYRQALGQGPEFLTYFNYEAQQDKSGLPNDRFSAERPEGSISTLTIQRTEQRDSAMYRCASSPTTGTRTEAFFGQGTRLTVV.

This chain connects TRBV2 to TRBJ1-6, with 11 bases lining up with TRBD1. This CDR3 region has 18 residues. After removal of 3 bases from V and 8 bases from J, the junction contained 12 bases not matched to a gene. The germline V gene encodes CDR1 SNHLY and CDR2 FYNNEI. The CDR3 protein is CASSEDRGRSVGDSPLHF. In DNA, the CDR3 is TGTGCCAGCAGTGAGGACAGGGGGCGCTCGGTGGGGGATTCACCCCTCCACTTT. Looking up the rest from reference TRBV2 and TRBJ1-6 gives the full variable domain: EPEVTQTPSHQVTQMGQEVILRCVPISNHLYFYWYRQILGQKVEFLVSFYNNEISEKSEIFDDQFSVERPDGSNFTLKIRSTKLEDSAMYFCASSEDRGRSVGDSPLHFGNGTRLTVT.

In nucleotides, the CDR3 is TGTGCCTGGAGTGTACCAGGGTTTCAAGAGACCCAGTACTTC. The encoded protein is CAWSVPGFQETQYF. The V and J genes are TRBV30 and TRBJ2-5, with D perhaps TRBD1 (5 bases). The V gene's germline CDR1 is GTSNPN and CDR2 SVGIG (reference sequence). The V gene lost 0 bases and the J gene lost 2 bases, with 10 bases spanning the gap. CDR3 length: 14 residues.

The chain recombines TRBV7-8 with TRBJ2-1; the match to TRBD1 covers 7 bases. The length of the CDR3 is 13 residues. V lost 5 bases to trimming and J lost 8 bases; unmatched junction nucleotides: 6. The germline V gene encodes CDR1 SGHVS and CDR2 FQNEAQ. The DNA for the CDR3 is TGTGCCAGCAGCCCTCGGGACAGTCATGAGCAGTTCTTC. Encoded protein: CASSPRDSHEQFF.

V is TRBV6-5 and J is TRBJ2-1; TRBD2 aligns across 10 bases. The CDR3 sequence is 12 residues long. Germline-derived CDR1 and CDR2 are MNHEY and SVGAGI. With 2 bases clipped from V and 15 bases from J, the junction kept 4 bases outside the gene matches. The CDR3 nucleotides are TGTGCCAGCAGTTACCTTAGCGGGAGGTTGTTCTTC. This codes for CASSYLSGRLFF.